Listed here are 8 T cell receptor beta chains from one sample, sequenced in a study of T cell repertoires in cytomegalovirus infection. No antigens are known for them. MiXCR, run by TCRdb on the reads, gives a single entry per CDR3 protein. The sample has 650,000 to 900,000 distinct CDR3 sequences, almost 30% seen once; the top ten hold 13%. The sample here was cultured CD8+ T cells from PBMCs, taken from culture after CMV antigen stimulation. The receptors derive from a human donor in good health (CMV status not recorded). Some clones in this sample may be carry-over from other donors' samples.

The rearrangement joins TRBV6-8 to TRBJ2-3, with D possibly being TRBD1 or TRBD2 (5 bases each). V gave up 2 bases and J gave up 1 base, with 10 bases separating them. This CDR3 has 15 amino acids. The germline CDR1 and CDR2 sequences are MNHGY and SAAAGT. CDR3 sequence: CASSYQGPGTDTQYF. CDR3 DNA: TGTGCCAGCAGTTACCAGGGACCCGGCACAGATACGCAGTATTTT.

CDR3 DNA sequence: TGTGCCATCAGTGGAGGCTTAACAGGGTCGGGAGTGAACACTGAAGCTTTCTTT. Translating it yields CAISGGLTGSGVNTEAFF. The V and J genes are TRBV10-3 and TRBJ1-1, with D perhaps TRBD1 (6 bases). Deletions cut 4 bases from V and 0 bases from J, with 21 bases between. The V gene's germline CDR1 is ENHRY and CDR2 SYGVKD. The CDR3 loop spans 18 amino acids.

This clonotype has just one count. This sequence joins TRBV27 and TRBJ2-3; no reliable D call. The germline V and J ends were trimmed by 4 bases and 2 bases, with 13 bases remaining between them. The V gene's germline CDR1 is MNHEY and CDR2 SMNVEV (reference sequence). CDR3 length: 15 residues. Here the CDR3 reads CASSYRYSNTDTQYF. DNA for the CDR3: TGTGCCAGCAGTTATAGGTACTCGAACACAGATACGCAGTATTTT.

This clonotype was counted only a few times. CDR3 loop: CASHRDYTGELFF. CDR3 coding DNA: TGTGCCAGTCACAGGGATTACACCGGGGAGCTGTTTTTT. The V call is TRBV19, the J call TRBJ2-2; tentatively, D is TRBD1 (6 bases). This CDR3 is built from 13 residues. V lost 8 bases to trimming and J lost 3 bases, with 10 bases between them. Germline V gene lookup returns CDR1 LNHDA and CDR2 SQIVND (reference sequence).

V is TRBV11-2 and J is TRBJ2-1; maybe TRBD1 (5 bases). The V gene lost 3 bases and the J gene lost 2 bases, with 14 bases spanning the gap. The V gene's germline CDR1 is SGHAT and CDR2 FQNNGV. The CDR3 is made up of 16 amino acids. Written as DNA, the CDR3 is TGTGCCAGCAGCTTCCCGGGCGTAGGGGCCTACAATGAGCAGTTCTTC. This codes for CASSFPGVGAYNEQFF.

CDR3 region: CASSWSAEQYF. CDR3 bases: TGTGCCAGCAGCTGGAGTGCCGAGCAGTACTTC. This chain links TRBV5-5 with TRBJ2-7, with D unresolved. The CDR3 spans 11 residues. CDR1 and CDR2 from the germline V gene are SGHKS and YYEKEE (reference sequence). The ends were cut back, 3 bases at V and 6 bases at J, with 7 bases in the middle.

This rearrangement joins TRBV2 to TRBJ2-6, with 7 bases fitting TRBD2. The germline V gene has CDR1 SNHLY and CDR2 FYNNEI. The CDR3 extends over 16 amino acids. Trimming took 6 bases from V and 2 from J; bases not matched to a gene: 7. This CDR3 reads CASRVWGGPGANVLTF. CDR3 in DNA: TGTGCCAGCAGAGTTTGGGGGGGACCTGGGGCCAACGTCCTGACTTTC. Full variable domain (outside the CDR3, taken from reference TRBV2 and TRBJ2-6): EPEVTQTPSHQVTQMGQEVILRCVPISNHLYFYWYRQILGQKVEFLVSFYNNEISEKSEIFDDQFSVERPDGSNFTLKIRSTKLEDSAMYFCASRVWGGPGANVLTFGAGSRLTVL.

The rearrangement links TRBV4-1 to TRBJ2-3; TRBD2 matches 9 bases. V lost 4 bases and J lost 5; bases outside the gene matches: 7. Germline-derived CDR1 and CDR2 are MGHRA and YSYEKL. The CDR3 runs to 15 residues. Here the CDR3 reads CASSPLAGGGDTQYF. As DNA, the CDR3 is TGCGCCAGCAGCCCCCTGGCGGGGGGGGGAGATACGCAGTATTTT.